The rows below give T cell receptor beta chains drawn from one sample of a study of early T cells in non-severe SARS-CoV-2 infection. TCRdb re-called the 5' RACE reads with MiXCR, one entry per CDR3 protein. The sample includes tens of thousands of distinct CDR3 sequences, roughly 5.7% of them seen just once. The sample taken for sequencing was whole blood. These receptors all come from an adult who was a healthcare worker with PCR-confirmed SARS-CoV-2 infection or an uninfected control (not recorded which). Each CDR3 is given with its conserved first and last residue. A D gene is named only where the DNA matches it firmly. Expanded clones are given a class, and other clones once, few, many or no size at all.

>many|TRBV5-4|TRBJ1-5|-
TGTGCCAGCAGCCCCGGACACAATCAGCCCCAGCATTTT
CASSPGHNQPQHF
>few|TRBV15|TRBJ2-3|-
TGTGCCACCAGCAGAGATGACTATTCTAGCACAGATACGCAGTATTTT
CATSRDDYSSTDTQYF
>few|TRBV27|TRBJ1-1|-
TGTGCCAGCAGTTTATGGGGGGCGAGTACTGAAGCTTTCTTT
CASSLWGASTEAFF
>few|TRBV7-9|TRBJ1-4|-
TGTGCCAGCAGTCAACCGGCCGGGGCAGGGTCAACTAATGAAAAACTGTTTTTT
CASSQPAGAGSTNEKLFF
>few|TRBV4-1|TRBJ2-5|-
TGCGCCAGCAGCCAAGCTACCGGAAGCCCCCAAGAGACCCAGTACTTC
CASSQATGSPQETQYF
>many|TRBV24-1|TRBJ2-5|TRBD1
TGTGCCACCAGTGAAGTCGGACAGGGATTCGGGACCCAGTACTTC
CATSEVGQGFGTQYF
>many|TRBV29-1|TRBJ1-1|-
TGCAGCGTTGTTGGTGGCTCAAAAGGAAACACTGAAGCTTTCTTT
CSVVGGSKGNTEAFF
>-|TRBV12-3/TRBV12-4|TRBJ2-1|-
TGTGCCAGCACCTACCTGAGGGTTGGGGGTGAGCAGTTCTTC
CASTYLRVGGEQFF
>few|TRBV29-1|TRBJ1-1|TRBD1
TGCAGCGTAAGGACAGGGGACACTGAAGCTTTCTTT
CSVRTGDTEAFF
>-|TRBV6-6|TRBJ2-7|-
TGTGCCAGCATCGAGGCAGGGAGCAACGAGCAGTACTTC
CASIEAGSNEQYF
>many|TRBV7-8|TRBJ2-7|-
TGTGCCAGCAGCTTAGCGGGGTCGCTCGGGGGAGAGCAGTACTTC
CASSLAGSLGGEQYF
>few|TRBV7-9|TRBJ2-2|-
TGTGCCAGCAGCTTAATTCAGGGTGTCGTTCCCGGGGAGCTGTTTTTT
CASSLIQGVVPGELFF
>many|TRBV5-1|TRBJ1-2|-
TGCGCCAGCAGCTTGATGGCAGGGGAGGGTGGCTACACCTTC
CASSLMAGEGGYTF
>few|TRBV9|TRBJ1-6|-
TGTGCCAGCAGCGTAGCGGGCTCCTATAATTCACCCCTCCACTTT
CASSVAGSYNSPLHF
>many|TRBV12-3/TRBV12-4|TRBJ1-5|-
TGTGCCAGCAGCTTGGGGGTGTTCAATCAGCCCCAGCATTTT
CASSLGVFNQPQHF
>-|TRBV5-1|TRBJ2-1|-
TGCGCCAGCAGCTTGGAGGGAGAATCCTACAATGAGCAGTTCTTC
CASSLEGESYNEQFF
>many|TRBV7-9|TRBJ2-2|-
TGTGCCAGCAGCTCGGGAGCTGGGGAGCTGTTTTTT
CASSSGAGELFF
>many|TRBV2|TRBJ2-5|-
TGTGCCAGCAGTGACAGAAAAGAGACCCAGTACTTC
CASSDRKETQYF
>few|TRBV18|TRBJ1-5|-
TGTGCCAGCTCATATGATAGCAATCAGCCCCAGCATTTT
CASSYDSNQPQHF
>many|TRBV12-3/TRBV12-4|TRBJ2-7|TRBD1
TGTGCCAGCAGTTTGGGGGCTGACAGGGGCACCTACGAGCAGTACTTC
CASSLGADRGTYEQYF
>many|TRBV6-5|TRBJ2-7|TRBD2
TGTGCCAGCAGTTACAATCCCTTAGCGGGACTTTCCTACGAGCAGTACTTC
CASSYNPLAGLSYEQYF
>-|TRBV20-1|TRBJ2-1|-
TGCAGTGCTGAGGCGGGACGGAGCAATGAGCAGTTCTTC
CSAEAGRSNEQFF
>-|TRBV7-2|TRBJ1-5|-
TGTGCCAGCAGCTTAGCGCACAGGGGCAATCAGCCCCAGCATTTT
CASSLAHRGNQPQHF
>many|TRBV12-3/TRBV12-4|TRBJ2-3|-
TGTGCCAGCAGTTTTTCAGATACGCAGTATTTT
CASSFSDTQYF
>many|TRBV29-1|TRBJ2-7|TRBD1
TGCAGCGTTTGGGGCCTAGGGGGCGGCGAGCAGTACTTC
CSVWGLGGGEQYF
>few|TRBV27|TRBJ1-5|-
TGTGCCAGCAGTTTACGGGGGAACGGCAATCAGCCCCAGCATTTT
CASSLRGNGNQPQHF
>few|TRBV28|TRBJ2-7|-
TGTGCCAGCAGTGTGACAAGAGCCTACGAGCAGTACTTC
CASSVTRAYEQYF
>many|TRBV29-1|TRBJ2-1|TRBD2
TGCAGCGTCGTAGCGGGAGGGCGGTACAATGAGCAGTTCTTC
CSVVAGGRYNEQFF
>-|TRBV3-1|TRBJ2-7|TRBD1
TGTGCCAGCTCGACAGGGACCCCCTACGAGCAGTACTTC
CASSTGTPYEQYF
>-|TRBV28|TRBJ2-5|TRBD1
TGTGCCAGCAGTCCGGACAGGGCCCAAGAGACCCAGTACTTC
CASSPDRAQETQYF
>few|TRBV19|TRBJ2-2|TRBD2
TGTGCCAGTAGCTGGCGGGGGGGAGCTGGAACCGGGGAGCTGTTTTTT
CASSWRGGAGTGELFF
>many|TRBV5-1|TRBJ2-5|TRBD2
TGCGCCAGCAGCACCGGACTAGTTCGAGAGACCCAGTACTTC
CASSTGLVRETQYF
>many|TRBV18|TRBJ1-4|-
TGTGCCACCACCAGTCGTGGGGGATCGAGAGAAAAACTGTTTTTT
CATTSRGGSREKLFF
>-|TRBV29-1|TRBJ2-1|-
TGCAGCGTTGTGTTTCAGTCCAATGAGCAGTTCTTC
CSVVFQSNEQFF
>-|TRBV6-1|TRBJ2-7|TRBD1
TGTGCCAGCAGTGGTCGGACAGGATTAGGTACCTACGAGCAGTACTTC
CASSGRTGLGTYEQYF
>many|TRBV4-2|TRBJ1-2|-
TGTGCCAGCAGCCAAGATAGCAGGAACTATGGCTACACCTTC
CASSQDSRNYGYTF
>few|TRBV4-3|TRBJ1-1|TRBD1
TGCGCCAGCAGCCAAGACCCCGGACAGGACCCCAGGGGAGCTTTCTTT
CASSQDPGQDPRGAFF
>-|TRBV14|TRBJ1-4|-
TGTGCCAGCAGCCAAATAAGGAATGAAAAACTGTTTTTT
CASSQIRNEKLFF
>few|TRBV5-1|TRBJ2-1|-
TGCGCCAGCAGAAGTGTTAGCTCCTACAATGAGCAGTTCTTC
CASRSVSSYNEQFF
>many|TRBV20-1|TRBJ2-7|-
TGCAGTGCTAGAGTTCAAGTGGGGCAGTACTTC
CSARVQVGQYF
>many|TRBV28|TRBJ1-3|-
TGTGCCAGCAGTCCGCAGACAGCGAGCTCTGGAAACACCATATATTTT
CASSPQTASSGNTIYF
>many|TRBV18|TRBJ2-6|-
TGTGCCAGCTCACGCAGAATCTCTGGGGCCAACGTCCTGACTTTC
CASSRRISGANVLTF
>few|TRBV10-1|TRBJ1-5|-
TGCGCCAGTAGTGACCCCCCCGGGGCTAGCAATCAGCCCCAGCATTTT
CASSDPPGASNQPQHF
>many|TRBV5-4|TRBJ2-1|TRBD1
TGTGCCAGCAGAGACAGGGGGGACTACAATGAGCAGTTCTTC
CASRDRGDYNEQFF
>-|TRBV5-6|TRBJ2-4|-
TGTGCCAGCAGCCCTGGGACCGGGAGAAGAGCCAAAAACATTCAGTACTTC
CASSPGTGRRAKNIQYF
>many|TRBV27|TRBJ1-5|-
TGTGCCAGCAGTTACCATCCAAGCAATCAGCCCCAGCATTTT
CASSYHPSNQPQHF
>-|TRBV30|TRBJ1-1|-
TGTGCCTGGAGTGGGGAACTGGACAGGAACACTGAAGCTTTCTTT
CAWSGELDRNTEAFF